This T cell receptor beta chain was sequenced during a study of blood T cell repertoires in COVID-19. Study information: Sites across the United States, Italy and Spain contributed samples from acute and convalescent COVID-19. T cells, B-cell-depleted T cells, or PBMCs supplied cDNA or gDNA.

Authors' methods: Estimation of nucleated cell counts was performed using reference gene primer amplification. Only in-frame clones appear in the TCRdb table, and some are missing; sequencing was by immunoSEQ multiplex PCR. That table is the source of V, J and clone size, and D and trimming were worked out from the DNA. The top ten hold roughly 5% of the sample, which has under 350,000 clones, roughly 89% seen once. A single count supports this clone. In the same sample, other DNA sequences code for this CDR3. There are 14 residues in the CDR3. V lost 4 bases to trimming and J lost 4 bases, with 11 bases between them. Germline loops: CDR1 MNHNY, CDR2 SVGAGI (reference sequence).

J is TRBJ1-5 and V is TRBV6-6, with TRBD1 as a possible D gene (6 bases). Specimen: peripheral blood. This TCR was sampled from a man aged 40-50 years with acute or convalescent COVID-19. The CDR3 DNA reads TGTGCCAGCAGTTTGGACAGCCTGAATCAGCCCCAGCATTTT. Protein product: CASSLDSLNQPQHF.